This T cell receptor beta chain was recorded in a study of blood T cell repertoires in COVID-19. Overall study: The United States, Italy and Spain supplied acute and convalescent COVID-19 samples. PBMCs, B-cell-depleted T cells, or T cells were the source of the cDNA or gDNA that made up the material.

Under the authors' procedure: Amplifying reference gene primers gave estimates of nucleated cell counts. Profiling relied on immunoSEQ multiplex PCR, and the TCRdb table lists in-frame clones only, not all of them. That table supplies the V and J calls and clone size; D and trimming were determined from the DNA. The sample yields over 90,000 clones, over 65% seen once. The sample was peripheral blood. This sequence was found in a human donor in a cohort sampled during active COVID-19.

CDR3 DNA: TGTGCCAGCAGACATAGGACTAGCGTCAGAAATGAGCAGTTCTTC. It yields the protein CASRHRTSVRNEQFF. This chain uses TRBV7-9 with TRBJ2-1; 9 bases agree with TRBD2. Germline-derived CDR1 and CDR2 are SEHNR and FQNEAQ (reference sequence). This CDR3 has 15 amino acids. J lost 7 bases, V lost 6 bases, and 10 bases had no gene match.